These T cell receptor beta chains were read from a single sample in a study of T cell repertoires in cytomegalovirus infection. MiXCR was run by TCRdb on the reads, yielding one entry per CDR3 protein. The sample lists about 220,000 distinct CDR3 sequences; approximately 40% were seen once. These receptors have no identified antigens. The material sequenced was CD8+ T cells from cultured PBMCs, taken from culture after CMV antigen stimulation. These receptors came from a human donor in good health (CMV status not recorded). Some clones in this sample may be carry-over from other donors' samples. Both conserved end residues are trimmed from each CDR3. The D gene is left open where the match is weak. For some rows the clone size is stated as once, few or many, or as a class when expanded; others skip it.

CDR3aa: ASSLSKGLYGYT
v_gene: TRBV27
abundance: -
d_gene: -

CDR3aa: ASSGGKPREVAKAF
v_gene: TRBV7-4
abundance: -
d_gene: -

CDR3aa: ASSLRGPYSNQPQH
v_gene: TRBV7-8
abundance: few
d_gene: -

CDR3aa: ASSGGTASTDTQY
v_gene: TRBV2
abundance: many
d_gene: -

CDR3aa: ASSFHPFPQFGTQQSEQY
v_gene: TRBV27
abundance: few
d_gene: -

CDR3aa: ASSPLTGYRDNEQF
v_gene: TRBV25-1
abundance: -
d_gene: TRBD1

CDR3aa: ASSFLAGGPYEQY
v_gene: TRBV28
abundance: -
d_gene: TRBD2

CDR3aa: ASSPTSANEQF
v_gene: TRBV7-9
abundance: -
d_gene: TRBD2

CDR3aa: ASSSLNYGYT
v_gene: TRBV7-3
abundance: few
d_gene: -

CDR3aa: ASGLYEARGTQY
v_gene: TRBV12-5
abundance: few
d_gene: -

CDR3aa: ATSGNHRDSSGANVLT
v_gene: TRBV24-1
abundance: -
d_gene: -

CDR3aa: ASSLVAGAYGYT
v_gene: TRBV7-9
abundance: few
d_gene: -

CDR3aa: ASSYALRTGSSYNEQF
v_gene: TRBV6-8
abundance: -
d_gene: TRBD1

CDR3aa: ASSSGPSPEQY
v_gene: TRBV7-6
abundance: few
d_gene: -

CDR3aa: ASSLAGGAVNEQF
v_gene: TRBV11-2
abundance: few
d_gene: TRBD2

CDR3aa: ASSRYPGRGGFNEQF
v_gene: TRBV3-1
abundance: once
d_gene: TRBD2

CDR3aa: ASTTREQGGYEQY
v_gene: TRBV6-5
abundance: -
d_gene: TRBD1

CDR3aa: SATLRPGYEQY
v_gene: TRBV20-1
abundance: -
d_gene: -

CDR3aa: ASSGYFSGANVLT
v_gene: TRBV6-1
abundance: -
d_gene: -

CDR3aa: ASSPLREVRSGANVLT
v_gene: TRBV7-6
abundance: few
d_gene: -

CDR3aa: ASSSDTGELF
v_gene: TRBV28
abundance: few
d_gene: -

CDR3aa: ASSPLVQGKGYEQY
v_gene: TRBV7-2
abundance: -
d_gene: -

CDR3aa: ASSERVGTGSNQPQH
v_gene: TRBV6-1
abundance: few
d_gene: TRBD1

CDR3aa: ASSQGAGANVLT
v_gene: TRBV7-9
abundance: -
d_gene: TRBD1

CDR3aa: ASSPWDRVAETQY
v_gene: TRBV9
abundance: -
d_gene: TRBD1

CDR3aa: ASSIIGGQTEAF
v_gene: TRBV19
abundance: -
d_gene: TRBD1

CDR3aa: AWRRDRDNEAF
v_gene: TRBV30
abundance: -
d_gene: TRBD1

CDR3aa: ASGLGRYYEQY
v_gene: TRBV12-5
abundance: -
d_gene: -

CDR3aa: ASSPGGTYEQY
v_gene: TRBV12-3/TRBV12-4
abundance: -
d_gene: -

CDR3aa: ASSAGLAGAYNEQF
v_gene: TRBV7-2
abundance: few
d_gene: TRBD2

CDR3aa: ASAQTGLAGFSDTQY
v_gene: TRBV12-3/TRBV12-4
abundance: -
d_gene: TRBD2

CDR3aa: ASSKSGRVTEAF
v_gene: TRBV19
abundance: -
d_gene: -

CDR3aa: ASREQGAQGTEAF
v_gene: TRBV6-6
abundance: -
d_gene: TRBD1

CDR3aa: ASSSRLAGVHADEQF
v_gene: TRBV28
abundance: once
d_gene: TRBD2

CDR3aa: ASGLVVSELQGAHGYT
v_gene: TRBV12-5
abundance: -
d_gene: TRBD1

CDR3aa: ASSPGTGVGIQY
v_gene: TRBV27
abundance: few
d_gene: TRBD1

CDR3aa: ASSQDRVLPNTEAF
v_gene: TRBV7-9
abundance: -
d_gene: TRBD1

CDR3aa: AIRGLTGPEEQY
v_gene: TRBV10-3
abundance: -
d_gene: TRBD1

CDR3aa: ASSLGLAGVEDTQY
v_gene: TRBV11-3
abundance: -
d_gene: TRBD2

CDR3aa: ASSFPGQGRGGTNEKLF
v_gene: TRBV6-1
abundance: -
d_gene: TRBD1

CDR3aa: ASSFAATYEQY
v_gene: TRBV12-3/TRBV12-4
abundance: -
d_gene: -

CDR3aa: GNISNTGELF
v_gene: TRBV7-9
abundance: -
d_gene: -

CDR3aa: ASRKETQY
v_gene: TRBV6-6
abundance: -
d_gene: -

CDR3aa: SATDLYNEQF
v_gene: TRBV20-1
abundance: once
d_gene: -

CDR3aa: ASSLGSSGVREQY
v_gene: TRBV5-1
abundance: -
d_gene: TRBD2

CDR3aa: ASSLLDAEKLF
v_gene: TRBV6-1
abundance: -
d_gene: -

CDR3aa: ASSSLAGGRSDTQY
v_gene: TRBV5-4
abundance: -
d_gene: TRBD2

CDR3aa: ARSGGPGTGELF
v_gene: TRBV2
abundance: -
d_gene: TRBD2

CDR3aa: ASSFLAGGPDTQY
v_gene: TRBV11-1
abundance: few
d_gene: TRBD2

CDR3aa: ASSSTPGEGEQY
v_gene: TRBV28
abundance: few
d_gene: -

CDR3aa: ASSYYPPLEQY
v_gene: TRBV6-2/TRBV6-3
abundance: -
d_gene: -

CDR3aa: ATSVGTYNSPLH
v_gene: TRBV27
abundance: few
d_gene: -

CDR3aa: ASSPTLEPRFYGYT
v_gene: TRBV7-9
abundance: -
d_gene: -